This TCR beta chain appears in the sequencing data of a study of shared clonotypes between healthy human individuals. This CDR3 comprises 14 residues. Trimming left V 4 bases short and J 3 bases short, with 13 bases between. Per germline, CDR1 SEHNR and CDR2 FQNEAQ (reference sequence). The naive CD8 fraction comprised CD45RO-negative cells positively selected for CCR7 and excluded terminally differentiated effector memory CD45RA+ cells. This clone was counted once. Assay execution proceeded at the deep level. Data came from immunoSEQ multiplex PCR; TCRdb stores just in-frame clones and leaves some out. The table lists 1.5 million to 2.5 million clones, about 95% of them singletons.

The chain joins TRBV7-9 to TRBJ2-7; D may be TRBD2 (6 bases). The sample taken for sequencing was naive CD8+ T cells sorted from blood. The clonotype comes from a man aged 18 to 29 in good health. The CDR3 here is CASSWGDLYYEQYF. CDR3 bases: TGTGCCAGCAGCTGGGGGGACTTATACTACGAGCAGTACTTC.